Below are 11 T cell receptor beta chains sequenced from a single sample in a study of blood T cell repertoires in COVID-19. Produced via immunoSEQ multiplex PCR; TCRdb's table is partial and in-frame only. The sample yields 120,000 to 150,000 clones, roughly 80% seen once. Material for sequencing was peripheral blood. Source of these receptors: a man in his forties or fifties with active or convalescent COVID-19.

This chain joins TRBV18 and TRBJ1-5; perhaps TRBD1 as D (6 bases). The germline gives CDR1 KGHSH, CDR2 LQKENI. CDR3 length equals 15 residues. Trimming cost V 3 bases and J 3 bases, with 12 bases left between them. The CDR3 nucleotides read TGTGCCAGCTCACCGACAGGTACCCACAATCAGCCCCAGCATTTT. Its translation is CASSPTGTHNQPQHF.

J is TRBJ2-5 and V is TRBV13; 10 positions agree with TRBD2. From germline, CDR1 is PRHDT and CDR2 FYEKMQ (reference sequence). V was pared by 0 bases and J by 4 bases, with 5 bases of the junction left unmatched. The CDR3 runs to 16 residues. The DNA for the CDR3 is TGTGCCAGCAGCTTAGGCGAGAGACTAGCGGGAGAGACCCAGTACTTC. It translates to CASSLGERLAGETQYF. Full variable domain (outside the CDR3, taken from reference TRBV13 and TRBJ2-5): AAGVIQSPRHLIKEKRETATLKCYPIPRHDTVYWYQQGPGQDPQFLISFYEKMQSDKGSIPDRFSAQQFSDYHSELNMSSLELGDSALYFCASSLGERLAGETQYFGPGTRLLVL.

This chain links TRBV5-1 with TRBJ2-7, with a weak D call TRBD2 (5 bases). This CDR3 spans 14 amino acids. The V gene lost 0 bases and the J gene lost 3 bases, with 10 bases spanning the gap. The germline V gene encodes CDR1 SGHRS and CDR2 YFSETQ. The CDR3 DNA sequence: TGCGCCAGCAGCTTGGGAGAGGGCCACTACGAGCAGTACTTC. Encoded protein: CASSLGEGHYEQYF.

The gene calls are TRBV5-1 and TRBJ2-7; perhaps TRBD2 as D (5 bases). V dropped 4 bases and J dropped 3 bases, with 8 bases sitting between them. Germline values: CDR1 SGHRS, CDR2 YFSETQ. The CDR3 covers 12 residues. CDR3 protein: CASSPAGYEQYF. DNA for the CDR3: TGCGCCAGCAGCCCGGCGGGCTACGAGCAGTACTTC.

CDR3 bases: TGTGCCAGCAGCATGCTAGCGGGAGGTAGTACAGATACGCAGTATTTT. It codes for CASSMLAGGSTDTQYF. V gene TRBV11-3 combines with J gene TRBJ2-3; 11 nucleotides agree with TRBD2. This CDR3 region has 16 residues. Germline values: CDR1 SGHNT, CDR2 YENEEA. V lost 5 bases and J lost 3; bases outside the gene matches: 7. Supplemented by reference TRBV11-3 and TRBJ2-3, the full variable domain reads EAGVVQSPRYKIIEKKQPVAFWCNPISGHNTLYWYLQNLGQGPELLIRYENEEAVDDSQLPKDRFSAERLKGVDSTLKIQPAELGDSAVYLCASSMLAGGSTDTQYFGPGTRLTVL.

The gene calls are TRBV19 and TRBJ1-2; unclear D gene. The CDR3 contains 15 residues. Germline-derived CDR1 and CDR2 are LNHDA and SQIVND (reference sequence). Trimming removed 1 base at V and 1 base at J, with 10 bases between. The CDR3 DNA is TGTGCCAGTAGTATAGGGAAAGGGAGTAACTATGGCTACACCTTC. Its translation is CASSIGKGSNYGYTF.

V usage is TRBV5-1 and J usage is TRBJ2-2; 7 bases match TRBD1. After removal of 5 bases from V and 6 bases from J, the junction contained 13 bases not matched to a gene. CDR1 and CDR2 from the germline V gene are SGHRS and YFSETQ. CDR3 length: 16 residues. CDR3 in DNA: TGCGCCAGCAGACTCCCAGGGACAGACCTTTCCGGGGAGCTGTTTTTT. Protein sequence: CASRLPGTDLSGELFF.

This clone has just a few counts. The V call is TRBV6-5, the J call TRBJ1-5, with no clear D. The V end lost 4 bases, the J end lost 11 bases, and 9 bases lay between the germline ends. The CDR3 covers 11 residues. CDR1 is MNHEY and CDR2 is SVGAGI in the germline V gene. The CDR3 sequence is CASSSNEAQHF. Here the CDR3 DNA reads TGTGCCAGCAGTTCCAATGAGGCCCAGCATTTT.

This sequence joins TRBV10-3 and TRBJ1-2, with TRBD1 as a possible D gene (6 bases). Germline V gives CDR1 ENHRY, CDR2 SYGVKD. Trimming took off 10 bases at V and 3 bases at J, with 21 bases between the two ends. The CDR3 length is 15 residues. CDR3 amino acids: CATAGAAGGYYGYTF. The CDR3 DNA is TGTGCCACGGCGGGGGCGGCCGGGGGATACTATGGCTACACCTTC.

V gene TRBV27 combines with J gene TRBJ2-7; D is uncertain. Germline V gene sequence: CDR1 MNHEY, CDR2 SMNVEV (reference sequence). The CDR3 covers 12 residues. V lost 8 bases, J lost 5 bases, and 13 bases lay in between. The CDR3 DNA reads TGTGCCAGCGGTCGGGTAAGCCACGAGCAGTACTTC. Translated, it gives CASGRVSHEQYF.

This sequence joins TRBV15 and TRBJ2-3; possibly TRBD2 for D (6 bases). The CDR3 extends over 16 amino acids. CDR1 is LNHNV, CDR2 YYDKDF, per germline (reference sequence). V was pared by 1 base and J by 4 bases, with 15 bases between. The CDR3 DNA reads TGTGCCACCAGCAGAGCTGACCCGGGAGTTTCAGATACGCAGTATTTT. This translates into CATSRADPGVSDTQYF.